What follows is one T cell receptor beta chain and its context. Antigen specificity is unknown. The study excluded patients with uncontrolled infection, other autoimmune disease, pregnancy or lactation. Together with thyroid ultrasound, orbital computed tomography, serum thyroxine and TRAb, clinical symptoms were used for diagnoses. The sample belongs to a study of T cells in Graves' hyperthyroidism and ophthalmopathy. The study's findings and limits: It was a median 6.5 months before onset that the model predicted ophthalmopathy. Most thyroid clonotypes that were expanded above 0.001 also turned up in blood.

Amplification yielded TCR beta CDR3 regions, with RNA transcripts as the source. With the HTBI primer set, the TCR CDR3 went through a first round of RT-PCR. One entry per CDR3 protein, called by TCRdb with MiXCR from the multiplex PCR reads. The sample lists approximately 400,000 distinct CDR3 sequences, under 15% occurring once. Trimming stripped 4 bases from V and 2 bases from J, with 14 bases between. The germline gives CDR1 SEHNR, CDR2 FQNEAQ (reference sequence). CDR3 length equals 15 residues. Sequencing was done on a sample of blood. The clonotype originates from a woman aged 30 to 39 with Graves' hyperthyroidism. This chain connects TRBV7-9 to TRBJ2-5; TRBD1 might be the D (7 bases). The CDR3 sequence is CASSSQGGGQETQYF. The DNA for the CDR3 is TGTGCCAGCAGCTCGCAGGGGGGAGGACAAGAGACCCAGTACTTC. Using reference TRBV7-9 and TRBJ2-5 for the parts outside the CDR3, the full variable domain is DTGVSQNPRHKITKRGQNVTFRCDPISEHNRLYWYRQTLGQGPEFLTYFQNEAQLEKSRLLSDRFSAERPKGSFSTLEIQRTEQGDSAMYLCASSSQGGGQETQYFGPGTRLLVL.